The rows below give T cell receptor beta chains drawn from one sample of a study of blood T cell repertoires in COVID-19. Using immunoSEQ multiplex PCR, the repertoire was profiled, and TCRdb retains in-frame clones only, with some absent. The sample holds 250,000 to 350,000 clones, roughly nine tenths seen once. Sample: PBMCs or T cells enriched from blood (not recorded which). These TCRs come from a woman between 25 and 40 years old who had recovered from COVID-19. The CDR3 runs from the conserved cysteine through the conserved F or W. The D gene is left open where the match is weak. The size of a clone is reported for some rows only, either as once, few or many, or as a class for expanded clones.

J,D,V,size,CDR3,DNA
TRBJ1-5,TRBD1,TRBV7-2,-,CASSFDRGIEPQHF,TGTGCCAGCAGCTTTGACAGGGGGATAGAGCCCCAGCATTTT
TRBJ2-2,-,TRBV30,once,CAWSVWRSGTGAGELFF,TGTGCCTGGAGTGTATGGAGGTCCGGGACGGGGGCCGGGGAGCTGTTTTTT
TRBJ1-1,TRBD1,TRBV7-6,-,CASSLGGQGNTEAFF,TGTGCCAGCAGCTTAGGGGGACAGGGGAACACTGAAGCTTTCTTT
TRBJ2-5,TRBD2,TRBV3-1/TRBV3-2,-,CASSQDGGRGTQYF,TGTGCCAGCAGCCAAGATGGGGGGAGGGGGACCCAGTACTTC
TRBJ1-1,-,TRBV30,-,CAWDGGGTEAFF,TGTGCCTGGGACGGGGGTGGCACTGAAGCTTTCTTT
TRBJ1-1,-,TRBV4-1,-,CASSQDGLNTEAFF,TGCGCCAGCAGCCAAGATGGGCTGAACACTGAAGCTTTCTTT
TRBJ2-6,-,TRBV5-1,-,CASSQATSGANVLTF,TGCGCCAGCAGCCAAGCCACCTCTGGGGCCAACGTCCTGACTTTC
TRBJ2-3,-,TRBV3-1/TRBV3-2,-,CASSQEGRSLNTQYF,TGTGCCAGCAGCCAAGAGGGGAGGTCTCTGAATACGCAGTATTTT
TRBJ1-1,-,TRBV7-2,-,CASSFTQAEAFF,TGTGCCAGCAGCTTCACACAAGCTGAAGCTTTCTTT
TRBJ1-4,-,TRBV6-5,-,CASSPGWGREKLFF,TGTGCCAGCAGCCCAGGGTGGGGGCGTGAAAAACTGTTTTTT
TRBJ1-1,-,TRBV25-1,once,CASTQGLAGTEAFF,TGTGCCAGCACCCAGGGGTTAGCGGGAACTGAAGCTTTCTTT
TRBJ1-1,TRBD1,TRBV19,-,CASSGQGWTEAFF,TGTGCCAGTAGTGGACAGGGATGGACTGAAGCTTTCTTT
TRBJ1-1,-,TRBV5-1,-,CASSLVTGIYTEAFF,TGCGCCAGCAGCTTGGTCACAGGGATCTACACTGAAGCTTTCTTT